Listed below are T cell receptor beta chains from one sample, sequenced in a study of blood T cell repertoires in COVID-19. Data came from immunoSEQ multiplex PCR; TCRdb stores just in-frame clones and leaves some out. The sample records about 500,000 clones, roughly 87% being singletons. Sequencing was carried out using peripheral blood. The receptors originated from a man younger than 35 with COVID-19, enrolled during active disease. Each CDR3 is given with its conserved first and last residue. D genes are given only for firm matches. Part of the rows lack a size; the others show once, few, many or a class for expanded clones.

D gene	V gene	clone size	J gene	CDR3 protein	CDR3 DNA
NA	TRBV7-8	NA	TRBJ2-1	CASSVMPIQAYNEQFF	TGTGCCAGCAGCGTTATGCCGATACAGGCTTACAATGAGCAGTTCTTC
TRBD2	TRBV11-2	NA	TRBJ2-7	CASSPKLLAGAEEQYF	TGTGCCAGCAGCCCCAAACTTTTAGCGGGAGCGGAAGAGCAGTACTTC
NA	TRBV19	NA	TRBJ2-3	CASSIADYRTDTQYF	TGTGCCAGTAGTATAGCGGACTACCGCACAGATACGCAGTATTTT
TRBD1	TRBV5-6	NA	TRBJ1-3	CASSRPDRIGNTIYF	TGTGCCAGCAGCCGACCGGACAGGATAGGAAACACCATATATTTT
NA	TRBV27	NA	TRBJ1-2	CASSTLLGASYGYTF	TGTGCCAGCAGTACTCTCTTGGGGGCCTCCTATGGCTACACCTTC
TRBD1	TRBV5-4	NA	TRBJ1-2	CASSLAGTDSYGYTF	TGTGCCAGCAGCTTGGCAGGGACAGACTCCTATGGCTACACCTTC
NA	TRBV2	NA	TRBJ2-5	CASSVRKETQYF	TGTGCCAGCAGTGTTAGAAAAGAGACCCAGTACTTC
NA	TRBV5-5	NA	TRBJ2-1	CASRSNHGFSYNEQFF	TGTGCCAGCAGATCAAATCACGGGTTTTCCTACAATGAGCAGTTCTTC
TRBD2	TRBV24-1	once	TRBJ2-5	CATSDWGGLAAKETQYF	TGTGCCACCAGTGATTGGGGGGGACTAGCAGCAAAAGAGACCCAGTACTTC
NA	TRBV7-9	NA	TRBJ2-1	CASSDPQRDAQFF	TGTGCCAGCAGCGATCCTCAGCGAGATGCCCAGTTCTTC
NA	TRBV6-1	NA	TRBJ1-6	CASSEDEVSSYNSPLHF	TGTGCCAGCAGTGAAGATGAGGTTAGCTCCTATAATTCACCCCTCCACTTT
NA	TRBV27	NA	TRBJ2-3	CASMVTGASTDTQYF	TGTGCCAGCATGGTGACTGGCGCCAGCACAGATACGCAGTATTTT
TRBD1	TRBV5-1	NA	TRBJ2-2	CASSLFGTGVDTGELFF	TGCGCCAGCAGCTTGTTCGGGACAGGGGTGGACACCGGGGAGCTGTTTTTT
TRBD1	TRBV5-6	NA	TRBJ1-1	CASSLGTGGLYTEAFF	TGTGCCAGCAGCCTGGGAACAGGGGGCCTATACACTGAAGCTTTCTTT
NA	TRBV15	NA	TRBJ1-2	CATSIDREKGYTF	TGTGCCACCAGCATAGACCGTGAGAAGGGCTACACCTTC
TRBD2	TRBV5-4	NA	TRBJ2-5	CASGRGGQETQYF	TGTGCTTCTGGGCGGGGGGGCCAAGAGACCCAGTACTTC
TRBD2	TRBV11-2	NA	TRBJ2-2	CASSPGGWELFF	TGTGCCAGCAGCCCCGGGGGGTGGGAGCTGTTTTTT
TRBD1	TRBV3-1/TRBV3-2	NA	TRBJ2-1	CASSQQGAVYNEQFF	TGTGCCAGCAGCCAACAGGGGGCCGTCTACAATGAGCAGTTCTTC
NA	TRBV5-4	few	TRBJ2-2	CASSLTGTDTGELFF	TGTGCCAGCAGCTTGACAGGGACGGACACCGGGGAGCTGTTTTTT
TRBD1	TRBV19	NA	TRBJ1-5	CASSRGAQPQHF	TGTGCCAGTAGCAGGGGGGCACAGCCCCAGCATTTT
NA	TRBV6-1	NA	TRBJ1-5	CASSGGVVGTGFNQPQHF	TGTGCCAGCAGTGGGGGGGTTGTCGGGACGGGATTTAATCAGCCCCAGCATTTT
NA	TRBV6-5	NA	TRBJ1-2	CASSYSPPTGNYGYTF	TGTGCCAGCAGTTACTCCCCCCCGACGGGTAACTATGGCTACACCTTC
NA	TRBV9	NA	TRBJ2-3	CASSAQRQGTQYF	TGTGCCAGCAGCGCCCAACGTCAGGGTACGCAGTATTTT
NA	TRBV10-1	few	TRBJ1-1	CASSVESNTEAFF	TGCGCCAGCAGTGTGGAGTCTAACACTGAAGCTTTCTTT
TRBD1	TRBV24-1	once	TRBJ2-6	CATSDTRQGGNGANVLTF	TGTGCCACCAGTGATACCCGACAGGGTGGTAACGGGGCCAACGTCCTGACTTTC
TRBD2	TRBV6-5	once	TRBJ2-3	CASSSGGPTDTQYF	TGTGCCAGCAGCAGCGGGGGGCCCACAGATACGCAGTATTTT
NA	TRBV21-1	NA	TRBJ2-7	CANGDRGSREQYF	TGTGCCAACGGGGACAGGGGAAGCCGCGAGCAGTACTTC
TRBD2	TRBV29-1	NA	TRBJ2-3	CSVKGAAGGSDTQYF	TGCAGCGTCAAAGGGGCAGCGGGAGGGTCGGATACGCAGTATTTT
TRBD1	TRBV5-8	NA	TRBJ1-4	CASSFGTATNEKLFF	TGTGCCAGCAGCTTCGGGACAGCAACTAATGAAAAACTGTTTTTT
TRBD2	TRBV3-1/TRBV3-2	NA	TRBJ2-1	CASSRRGLALYNEQFF	TGTGCCAGCAGCCGAAGGGGACTAGCGCTATACAATGAGCAGTTCTTC
NA	TRBV2	few	TRBJ2-7	CASAGSGYEQYF	TGTGCCAGCGCCGGGAGTGGCTACGAGCAGTACTTC
NA	TRBV19	NA	TRBJ2-3	CASRFQGLGTDTQYF	TGTGCCAGTAGATTCCAGGGGCTTGGCACAGATACGCAGTATTTT
TRBD1	TRBV11-2	NA	TRBJ2-5	CASSPEDRGKTQYF	TGTGCCAGCAGCCCAGAAGACAGGGGTAAGACCCAGTACTTC
NA	TRBV6-5	NA	TRBJ1-1	CATREYTEAFF	TGTGCCACTCGGGAATACACTGAAGCTTTCTTT
TRBD1	TRBV6-6	NA	TRBJ2-7	CASSYSSGTGAYEQYF	TGTGCCAGCAGTTACTCGAGCGGGACAGGGGCCTACGAGCAGTACTTC
NA	TRBV6-5	NA	TRBJ2-5	CASGLTRKETQYF	TGTGCCAGCGGCCTGACTAGGAAAGAGACCCAGTACTTC
TRBD2	TRBV3-1/TRBV3-2	NA	TRBJ2-3	CASSLGTSAITDTQYF	TGTGCCAGCAGCCTGGGGACTAGCGCGATCACAGATACGCAGTATTTT
NA	TRBV5-1	few	TRBJ2-7	CASSLQVSYEQYF	TGCGCCAGCAGCTTACAGGTCTCCTACGAGCAGTACTTC
TRBD1	TRBV19	NA	TRBJ1-2	CASSDSGTGYFGYTF	TGTGCCAGTAGCGATTCCGGGACAGGGTACTTCGGCTACACCTTC
NA	TRBV5-6	once	TRBJ1-1	CASSFAPSRLAFF	TGTGCCAGCAGCTTTGCTCCGAGCCGCTTGGCTTTCTTT
TRBD1	TRBV29-1	NA	TRBJ1-2	CSVVGTGEFVGYTF	TGCAGCGTGGTAGGGACAGGGGAGTTCGTTGGCTACACCTTC
TRBD2	TRBV11-2	NA	TRBJ2-7	CASSTRLAPSYEQYF	TGTGCCAGCAGCACACGACTAGCGCCCTCCTACGAGCAGTACTTC
NA	TRBV6-5	once	TRBJ2-2	CASSYKRGELFF	TGTGCCAGCAGCTATAAGCGCGGGGAGCTGTTTTTT
TRBD1	TRBV12-5	NA	TRBJ2-5	CASGLTTRTGKETQYF	TGTGCTAGTGGTTTGACCACCAGGACAGGAAAAGAGACCCAGTACTTC